This TCR beta chain was sequenced during a study of OX40 agonist ivuxolimab in advanced cancers. Trimming removed 5 bases at V and 0 bases at J, with 15 bases between. The CDR3 runs to 16 residues. In germline, CDR1 is SGHVS, CDR2 FQNEAQ. Sequencing was performed with immunoSEQ multiplex PCR; in TCRdb, only in-frame clones are kept and a portion is missing. Altogether tens of thousands of clones are present, over 75% being singletons, with the ten largest covering more than 5.5%. This receptor was identified in an adult with an advanced solid tumor such as melanoma, head and neck, liver or kidney cancer. The sample here was CD4+ or CD8+ T cells sorted from blood, taken in a trial of the OX40 agonist ivuxolimab. This chain connects TRBV7-8 to TRBJ2-3; D uncertain. The chain's CDR3 is CASSPLETPSTDTQYF. In nucleotides, the CDR3 is TGTGCCAGCAGCCCCCTCGAGACCCCTAGCACAGATACGCAGTATTTT.